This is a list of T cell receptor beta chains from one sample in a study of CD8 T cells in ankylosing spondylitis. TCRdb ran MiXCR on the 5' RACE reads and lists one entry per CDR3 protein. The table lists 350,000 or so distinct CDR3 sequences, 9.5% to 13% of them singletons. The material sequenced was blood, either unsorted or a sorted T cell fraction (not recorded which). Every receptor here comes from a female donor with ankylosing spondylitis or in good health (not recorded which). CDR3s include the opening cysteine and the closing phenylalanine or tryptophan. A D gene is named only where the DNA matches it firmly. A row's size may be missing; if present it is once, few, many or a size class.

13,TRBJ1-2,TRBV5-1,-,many,CASLGDADYGYTF,TGCGCCAGCCTTGGGGATGCGGACTATGGCTACACCTTC
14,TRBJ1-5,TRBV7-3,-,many,CASSSASLDQPQHF,TGTGCCAGCAGCTCAGCCTCCCTGGATCAGCCCCAGCATTTT
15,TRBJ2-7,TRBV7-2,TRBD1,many,CASSLAGTGTHEQYF,TGTGCCAGCAGCTTAGCTGGGACAGGGACACACGAGCAGTACTTC
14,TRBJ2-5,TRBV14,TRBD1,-,CASSHGQGKETQYF,TGTGCCAGCAGCCACGGACAGGGGAAAGAGACCCAGTACTTC
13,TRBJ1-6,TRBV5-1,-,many,CASSLAGLSPLHF,TGCGCCAGCAGCTTGGCAGGGCTCTCACCCCTCCACTTT
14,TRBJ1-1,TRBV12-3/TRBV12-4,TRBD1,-,CASSTQGGGTEAFF,TGTGCCAGCAGTACCCAGGGGGGGGGGACTGAAGCTTTCTTT
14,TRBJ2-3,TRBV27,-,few,CASSPRRFTDTQYF,TGTGCCAGCAGTCCTCGGAGGTTCACAGATACGCAGTATTTT
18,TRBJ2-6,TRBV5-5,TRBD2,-,CASSSLSGTSSGANVLTF,TGTGCCAGCAGCTCCCTATCCGGGACTAGCTCTGGGGCCAACGTCCTGACTTTC
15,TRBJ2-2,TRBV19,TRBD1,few,CASSKPLTGPGELFF,TGTGCCAGTAGTAAACCCTTGACAGGGCCCGGGGAGCTGTTTTTT
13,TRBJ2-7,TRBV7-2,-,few,CASSFKSSYEQYF,TGTGCCAGCAGCTTTAAGAGCTCCTACGAGCAGTACTTC
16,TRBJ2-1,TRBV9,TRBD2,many,CASSVGASGIGYEQFF,TGTGCCAGCAGCGTAGGGGCTAGCGGGATAGGGTATGAGCAGTTCTTC
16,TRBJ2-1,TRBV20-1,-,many,CSAKPWGPKVGNEQFF,TGCAGTGCCAAACCTTGGGGACCTAAAGTAGGCAATGAGCAGTTCTTC
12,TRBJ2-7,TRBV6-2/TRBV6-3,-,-,CASSYRWEEQYF,TGTGCCAGCAGTTACCGGTGGGAAGAGCAGTACTTC
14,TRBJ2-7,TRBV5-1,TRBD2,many,CASSPGLAAYEQYF,TGCGCCAGCAGCCCGGGACTAGCGGCCTACGAGCAGTACTTC
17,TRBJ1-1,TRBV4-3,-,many,CASSQGTSILMNTEAFF,TGCGCCAGCAGCCAAGGTACATCCATACTCATGAACACTGAAGCTTTCTTT
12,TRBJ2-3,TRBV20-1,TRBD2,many,CSALTSADTQYF,TGCAGTGCCCTGACTAGCGCAGATACGCAGTATTTT